The 8 T cell receptor beta chains below come from one sample, sequenced in a study of control samples from healthy donors and cancer patients (dated by TCRdb to between 2020 and 2021). The protocol used for the library was the immunoSEQ multiplex PCR assay. This immuneACCESS table, as held by TCRdb, lists in-frame sequences with V and J called but not all clones. Of the missing ones, under half trace to an unresolved V gene in checked studies; the others have no known cause. The sample data list about 100,000 clones, and more than 75% of these were observed just once. The top ten hold over 15% of the sample. The sample consisted of blood. The receptors come from a woman aged 45-65 years in good health.

This clone was observed a few times. J is TRBJ2-5 and V is TRBV9; TRBD2 agrees at 7 bases. With 5 bases clipped from V and 7 bases from J, the junction kept 11 bases outside the gene matches. This CDR3 region has 14 residues. The germline V gene encodes CDR1 SGDLS and CDR2 YYNGEE. In DNA, the CDR3 is TGTGCCAGCAGTCGTAGACTAGCTTCGGGGACCCAGTACTTC. Protein: CASSRRLASGTQYF.

CDR3 DNA sequence: TGCAGCGCAGGACAGGGAGGGATGCGGACGGCTGAAGCTTTCTTT. It yields the protein CSAGQGGMRTAEAFF. The chain is built from TRBV29-1 and TRBJ1-1; 8 bases map to TRBD1. The germline gives CDR1 SQVTM, CDR2 ANQGSEA. CDR3 length: 15 residues. J gave up 6 bases and V 7 bases, and 16 bases lay outside the gene matches.

The chain employs TRBV7-9 and TRBJ1-2, with a weak D call TRBD1 (5 bases). This CDR3 has 14 residues. The germline CDR1 and CDR2 sequences are SEHNR and FQNEAQ (reference sequence). The germline V and J ends were trimmed by 4 bases and 4 bases, with 13 bases remaining between them. For the CDR3, the DNA is TGTGCCAGCAGCTCAGGGATTGAGCTCTATGGCTACACCTTC. Its protein is CASSSGIELYGYTF.

The V gene is TRBV15, the J gene TRBJ1-1; no clear D. The CDR3 length is 12 residues. Trimming took 2 bases from V and 11 from J, leaving 12 bases between them. The germline gives CDR1 LNHNV, CDR2 YYDKDF (reference sequence). The CDR3 region has the DNA TGTGCCACCAGCAGAATTAACCAACAGGCTTTCTTT. Its translation: CATSRINQQAFF. The variable domain in full, completed from reference TRBV15 and TRBJ1-1, reads DAMVIQNPRYQVTQFGKPVTLSCSQTLNHNVMYWYQQKSSQAPKLLFHYYDKDFNNEADTPDNFQSRRPNTSFCFLDIRSPGLGDTAMYLCATSRINQQAFFGQGTRLTVV.

On this clone: The junction shows a germline mismatch at one end, possibly a read error. The chain joins TRBV14 to TRBJ2-1; TRBD1 agrees at 7 bases. This CDR3 region has 12 residues. Germline V gene data show CDR1 as SGHDN and CDR2 as FVKESK. CDR3 DNA sequence: TGTGCCAGCAGCCCTAACAGGGGTTCTTTGGTCTTC. Translation: CASSPNRGSLVF.

This chain joins TRBV28 and TRBJ2-7; unclear D gene. V lost 4 bases and J 3 bases, leaving 4 bases between the germline ends. Germline V gene sequence: CDR1 MDHEN, CDR2 SYDVKM. This CDR3 has 11 amino acids. The CDR3 loop reads CASSSIYEQYF. CDR3 in DNA: TGTGCCAGCAGTTCCATCTACGAGCAGTACTTC.

This clone was detected once. The chain couples TRBV12-5 to TRBJ1-5; 9 bases fit TRBD1. This CDR3 region has 19 residues. The germline gives CDR1 LGHNT, CDR2 FRNRAP. Germline trimming cut 7 bases from V and 4 bases from J; bases unmatched to any gene: 20. The CDR3 loop is CASALGGKQGANLNQPQHF. DNA for the CDR3: TGTGCTAGTGCCTTGGGGGGGAAACAGGGGGCTAATCTTAATCAGCCCCAGCATTTT.

V usage is TRBV7-8 and J usage is TRBJ2-7; 11 bases agree with TRBD1. CDR1 is SGHVS, CDR2 FQNEAQ, per germline. With V trimmed by 5 bases and J by 6 bases, 12 bases remained unmatched. The CDR3 is 16 residues long. The CDR3 here is CASSPSRDRGFTEQYF. CDR3 sequence (DNA): TGTGCCAGCAGCCCAAGCCGGGACAGGGGGTTTACCGAGCAGTACTTC.